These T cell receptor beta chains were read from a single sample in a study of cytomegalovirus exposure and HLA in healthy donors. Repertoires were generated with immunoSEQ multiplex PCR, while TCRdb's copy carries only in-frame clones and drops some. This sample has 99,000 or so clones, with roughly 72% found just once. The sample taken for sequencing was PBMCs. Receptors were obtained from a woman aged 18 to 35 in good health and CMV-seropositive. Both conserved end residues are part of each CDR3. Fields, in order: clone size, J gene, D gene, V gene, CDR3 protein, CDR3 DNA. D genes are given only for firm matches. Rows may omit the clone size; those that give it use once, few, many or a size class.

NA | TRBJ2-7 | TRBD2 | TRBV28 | CASTPGLAGVAEQYF | TGTGCCAGCACCCCCGGGCTAGCGGGAGTAGCGGAGCAGTACTTC
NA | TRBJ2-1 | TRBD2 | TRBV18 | CASSATGTSGDNEQFF | TGTGCCAGCTCAGCGACAGGGACTAGCGGGGACAATGAGCAGTTCTTC
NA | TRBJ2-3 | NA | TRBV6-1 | CASSVAGLHTDTQYF | TGTGCCAGCAGTGTTGCGGGCCTCCACACAGATACGCAGTATTTT
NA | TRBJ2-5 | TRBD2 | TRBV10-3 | CAISAGAGGRETQYF | TGTGCCATCAGTGCCGGCGCGGGAGGGCGAGAGACCCAGTACTTC
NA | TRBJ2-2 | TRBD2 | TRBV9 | CASSDKLSGRKHANTGELFF | TGTGCCAGCAGCGACAAACTTAGCGGGAGGAAACACGCGAACACCGGGGAGCTGTTTTTT
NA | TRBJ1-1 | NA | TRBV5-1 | CASSLTPGALNGGTEAFF | TGCGCCAGCAGCTTGACGCCGGGAGCTTTAAACGGGGGCACTGAAGCTTTCTTT
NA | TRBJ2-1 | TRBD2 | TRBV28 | CASSLLTSGYNEQFF | TGTGCCAGCAGTTTATTGACTAGCGGTTACAATGAGCAGTTCTTC
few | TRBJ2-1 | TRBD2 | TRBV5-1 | CASSLEGVLAGSYNEQFF | TGCGCCAGCAGCTTGGAAGGGGTACTAGCGGGATCCTACAATGAGCAGTTCTTC
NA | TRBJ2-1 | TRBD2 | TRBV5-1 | CASSLGTSLNEQFF | TGCGCCAGCAGCTTGGGGACTAGCCTAAATGAGCAGTTCTTC
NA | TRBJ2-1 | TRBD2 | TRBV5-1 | CASSASGSYNEQFF | TGCGCCAGCAGCGCTAGCGGGAGTTACAATGAGCAGTTCTTC
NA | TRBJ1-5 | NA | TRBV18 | CASSPGANQPQHF | TGTGCCAGCTCACCTGGGGCCAATCAGCCCCAGCATTTT
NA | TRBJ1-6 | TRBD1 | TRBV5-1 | CASSPSGQNSPLHF | TGCGCCAGCAGCCCATCGGGACAGAATTCACCCCTCCACTTT
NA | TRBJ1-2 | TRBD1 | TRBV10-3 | CAISPDRAGYTF | TGTGCCATCAGTCCGGACAGGGCTGGCTACACCTTC
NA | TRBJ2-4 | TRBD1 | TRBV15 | CATSRDWDREHGRTKNIQYF | TGTGCCACCAGCAGAGATTGGGACAGGGAACACGGCAGGACCAAAAACATTCAGTACTTC
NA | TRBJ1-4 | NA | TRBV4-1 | CASSQNFREKLFF | TGCGCCAGCAGCCAAAACTTCCGGGAAAAACTGTTTTTT
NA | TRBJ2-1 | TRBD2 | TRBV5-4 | CASHSGSNEQFF | TGTGCCAGCCATAGCGGGAGCAATGAGCAGTTCTTC
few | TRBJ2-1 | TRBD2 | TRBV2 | CASSELAGAYNEQFF | TGTGCCAGCAGTGAACTAGCGGGCGCCTACAATGAGCAGTTCTTC
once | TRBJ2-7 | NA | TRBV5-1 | CASSSRTNHEGSYEQYF | TGCGCCAGCAGCTCCCGGACTAACCATGAGGGCTCCTACGAGCAGTACTTC
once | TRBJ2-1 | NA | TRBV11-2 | CASSLFAGAYNEQFF | TGTGCCAGCAGCTTGTTTGCAGGCGCCTACAATGAGCAGTTCTTC
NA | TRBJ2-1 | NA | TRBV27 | CASRIVGRQFF | TGTGCCAGCAGGATAGTGGGCCGGCAGTTCTTC
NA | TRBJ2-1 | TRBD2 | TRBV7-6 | CASSLYWSGNSGSYNEQFF | TGTGCCAGCAGCTTATATTGGAGCGGGAATTCAGGGTCCTACAATGAGCAGTTCTTC
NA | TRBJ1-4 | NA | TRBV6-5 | CASRRGGSEKLFF | TGTGCCAGCCGTCGGGGGGGCAGCGAAAAACTGTTTTTT
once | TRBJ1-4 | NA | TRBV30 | CAWSVQGDREKLFF | TGTGCCTGGAGTGTACAGGGAGACAGAGAAAAACTGTTTTTT
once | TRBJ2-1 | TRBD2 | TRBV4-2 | CASSLTSGEYNEQFF | TGTGCCAGCAGCCTGACTAGCGGGGAATACAATGAGCAGTTCTTC
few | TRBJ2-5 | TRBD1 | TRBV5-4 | CASSQGQEETQYF | TGTGCCAGCAGCCAAGGACAGGAAGAGACCCAGTACTTC
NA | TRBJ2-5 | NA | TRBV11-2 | CASSAQLVRETQYF | TGTGCCAGCAGCGCACAACTAGTACGGGAGACCCAGTACTTC
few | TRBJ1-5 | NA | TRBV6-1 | CASSESGGNQPQHF | TGTGCCAGCAGTGAATCGGGAGGCAATCAGCCCCAGCATTTT
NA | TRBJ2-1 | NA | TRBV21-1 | CASSKAPSPYNEQFF | TGTGCCAGCAGCAAAGCCCCTAGCCCCTACAATGAGCAGTTCTTC
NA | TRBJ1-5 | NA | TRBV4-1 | CASSFSARTETNSNQPQHF | TGCGCCAGCAGCTTCTCAGCCCGGACAGAAACTAATAGCAATCAGCCCCAGCATTTT
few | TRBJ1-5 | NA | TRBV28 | CASSLKSQPQHF | TGTGCCAGCAGTTTAAAAAGCCAGCCCCAGCATTTT
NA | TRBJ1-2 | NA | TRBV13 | CASSLDSYGYTF | TGTGCCAGCAGCTTGGACTCCTATGGCTACACCTTC
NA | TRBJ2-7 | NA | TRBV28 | CASSLVGQGRHEQYF | TGTGCCAGCAGTTTAGTAGGCCAGGGTAGACACGAGCAGTACTTC
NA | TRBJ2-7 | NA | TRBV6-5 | CASSHAQGYEQYF | TGTGCCAGCAGCCACGCACAGGGCTACGAGCAGTACTTC
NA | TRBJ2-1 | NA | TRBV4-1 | CASSQEGNYNEQFF | TGCGCCAGCAGCCAAGAGGGCAACTACAATGAGCAGTTCTTC
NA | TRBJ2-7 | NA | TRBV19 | CASSTRQDEQYF | TGTGCCAGTAGTACCCGACAGGACGAGCAGTACTTC
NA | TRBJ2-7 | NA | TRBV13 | CASSLGSGMNEQYF | TGTGCCAGCAGCTTAGGGTCAGGGATGAACGAGCAGTACTTC
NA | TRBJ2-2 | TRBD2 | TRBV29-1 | CSVGLAKGGELFF | TGCAGCGTTGGACTAGCGAAGGGCGGGGAGCTGTTTTTT
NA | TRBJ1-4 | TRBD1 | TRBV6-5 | CASSYGGQSNEKLFF | TGTGCCAGCAGTTACGGGGGACAGAGCAATGAAAAACTGTTTTTT
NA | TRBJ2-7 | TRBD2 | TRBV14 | CASSQGAGGLYEQYF | TGTGCCAGCAGCCAAGGAGCGGGAGGGTTGTACGAGCAGTACTTC
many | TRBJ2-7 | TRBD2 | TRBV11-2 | CASSLGLAVNYEQYF | TGTGCCAGCAGCTTAGGGCTAGCGGTGAACTACGAGCAGTACTTC
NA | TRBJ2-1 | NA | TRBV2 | CASNLPIAFSYNEQFF | TGTGCCAGCAACCTGCCTATAGCGTTCTCCTACAATGAGCAGTTCTTC
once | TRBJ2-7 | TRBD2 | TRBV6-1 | CASSSLAGSSYEQYF | TGTGCCAGCAGTTCTCTAGCGGGAAGCTCCTACGAGCAGTACTTC
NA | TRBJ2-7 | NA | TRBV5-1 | CASSREGWSETYEQYF | TGCGCCAGCAGTCGGGAAGGCTGGTCGGAAACCTACGAGCAGTACTTC
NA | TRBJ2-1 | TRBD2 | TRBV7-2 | CASSKMLAGGEQFF | TGTGCCAGCAGCAAAATGCTAGCGGGAGGTGAGCAGTTCTTC
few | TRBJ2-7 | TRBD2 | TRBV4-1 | CASSQESAGVYEQYF | TGCGCCAGCAGCCAAGAATCAGCGGGAGTTTACGAGCAGTACTTC
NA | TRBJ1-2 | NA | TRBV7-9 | CASTCALNYGYTF | TGTGCCAGCACCTGCGCGCTCAACTATGGCTACACCTTC
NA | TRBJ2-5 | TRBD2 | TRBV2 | CASRGGRSQETQYF | TGTGCCAGCCGGGGCGGGAGATCCCAAGAGACCCAGTACTTC
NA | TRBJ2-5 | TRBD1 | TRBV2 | CASSTDRGRQETQYF | TGTGCCAGCAGTACCGACAGGGGAAGGCAAGAGACCCAGTACTTC
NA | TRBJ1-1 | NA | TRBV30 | CAWRGQAGTEAFF | TGTGCCTGGAGGGGGCAGGCGGGGACTGAAGCTTTCTTT
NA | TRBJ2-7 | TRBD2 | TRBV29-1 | CSVRIGGLEFYEQYF | TGCAGCGTCCGGATAGGGGGACTAGAATTCTACGAGCAGTACTTC
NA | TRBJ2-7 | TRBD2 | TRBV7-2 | CASSLLGGYEQYF | TGTGCCAGCAGCCTCCTGGGGGGGTACGAGCAGTACTTC
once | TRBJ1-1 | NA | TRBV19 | CARGRALPEAFF | TGTGCCAGAGGGAGGGCGCTCCCTGAAGCTTTCTTT
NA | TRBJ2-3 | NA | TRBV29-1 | CSVARQGTDTQYF | TGCAGCGTTGCTAGACAGGGCACAGATACGCAGTATTTT
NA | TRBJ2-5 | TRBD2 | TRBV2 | CASYRTSALGETQYF | TGTGCCAGCTACCGGACTAGCGCCTTGGGAGAGACCCAGTACTTC
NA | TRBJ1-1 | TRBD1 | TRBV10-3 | CAISDLGQGNNLAFF | TGTGCCATCAGTGACCTGGGACAGGGGAATAATCTGGCTTTCTTT